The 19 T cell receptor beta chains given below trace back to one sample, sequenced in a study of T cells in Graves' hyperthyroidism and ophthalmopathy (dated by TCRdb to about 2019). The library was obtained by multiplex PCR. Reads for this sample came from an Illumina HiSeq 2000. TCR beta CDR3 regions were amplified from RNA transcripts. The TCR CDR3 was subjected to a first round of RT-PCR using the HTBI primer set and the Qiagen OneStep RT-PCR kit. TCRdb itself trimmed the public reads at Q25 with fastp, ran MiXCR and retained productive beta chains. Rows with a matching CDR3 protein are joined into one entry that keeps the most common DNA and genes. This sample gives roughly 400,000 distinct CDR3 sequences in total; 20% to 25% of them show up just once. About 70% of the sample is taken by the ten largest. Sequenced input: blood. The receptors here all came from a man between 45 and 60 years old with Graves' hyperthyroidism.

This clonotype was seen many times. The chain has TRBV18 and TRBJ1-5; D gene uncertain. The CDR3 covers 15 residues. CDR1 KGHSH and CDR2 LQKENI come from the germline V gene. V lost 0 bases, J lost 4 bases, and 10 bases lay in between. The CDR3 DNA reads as TGTGCCAGCTCACCACCCGGGGATTTGAATCAGCCCCAGCATTTT. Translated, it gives CASSPPGDLNQPQHF. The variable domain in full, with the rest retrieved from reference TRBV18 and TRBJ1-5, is NAGVMQNPRHLVRRRGQEARLRCSPMKGHSHVYWYRQLPEEGLKFMVYLQKENIIDESGMPKERFSAEFPKEGPSILRIQQVVRGDSAAYFCASSPPGDLNQPQHFGDGTRLSIL.

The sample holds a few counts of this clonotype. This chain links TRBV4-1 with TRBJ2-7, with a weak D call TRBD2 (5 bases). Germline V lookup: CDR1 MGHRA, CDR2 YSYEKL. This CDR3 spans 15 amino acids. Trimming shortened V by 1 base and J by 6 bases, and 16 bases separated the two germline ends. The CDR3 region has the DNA TGCGCCAGCAGCCAAGGTGGGCTGGCTGGAGGCGAGCAGTACTTC. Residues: CASSQGGLAGGEQYF.

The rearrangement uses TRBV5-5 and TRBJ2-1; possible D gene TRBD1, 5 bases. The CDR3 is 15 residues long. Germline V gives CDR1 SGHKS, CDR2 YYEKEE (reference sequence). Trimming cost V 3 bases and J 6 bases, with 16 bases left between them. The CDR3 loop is CASSSDMGQTNEQFF. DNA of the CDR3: TGTGCCAGCAGCTCGGACATGGGGCAAACCAATGAGCAGTTCTTC. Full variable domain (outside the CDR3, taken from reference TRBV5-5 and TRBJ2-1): DAGVTQSPTHLIKTRGQQVTLRCSPISGHKSVSWYQQVLGQGPQFIFQYYEKEERGRGNFPDRFSARQFPNYSSELNVNALLLGDSALYLCASSSDMGQTNEQFFGPGTRLTVL.

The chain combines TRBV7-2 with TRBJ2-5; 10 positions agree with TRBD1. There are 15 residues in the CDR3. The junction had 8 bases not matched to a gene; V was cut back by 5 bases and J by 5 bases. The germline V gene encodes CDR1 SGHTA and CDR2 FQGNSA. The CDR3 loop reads CASSPGTGAFETQYF. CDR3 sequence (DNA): TGTGCCAGCAGCCCCGGGACAGGGGCTTTCGAGACCCAGTACTTC.

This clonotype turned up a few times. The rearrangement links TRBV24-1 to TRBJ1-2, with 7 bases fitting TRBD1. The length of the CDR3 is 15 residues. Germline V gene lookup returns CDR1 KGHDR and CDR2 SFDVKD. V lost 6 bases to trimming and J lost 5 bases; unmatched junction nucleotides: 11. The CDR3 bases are TGTGCCACCAGTAACCCGACCGGGACAGATTATGGCTACACCTTC. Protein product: CATSNPTGTDYGYTF.

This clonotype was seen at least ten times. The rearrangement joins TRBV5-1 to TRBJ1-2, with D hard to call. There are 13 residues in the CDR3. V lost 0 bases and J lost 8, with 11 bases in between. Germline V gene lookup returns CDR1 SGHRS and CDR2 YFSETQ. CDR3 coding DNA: TGCGCCAGCAGCTTGGCGCCCGGGGAGGGCTACACCTTC. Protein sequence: CASSLAPGEGYTF.

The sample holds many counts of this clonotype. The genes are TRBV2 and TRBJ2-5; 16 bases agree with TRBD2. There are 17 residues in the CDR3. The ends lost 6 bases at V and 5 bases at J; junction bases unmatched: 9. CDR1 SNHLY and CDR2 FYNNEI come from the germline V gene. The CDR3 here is CASSGTSGRGVGETQYF. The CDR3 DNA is TGTGCCAGCAGCGGGACTAGCGGGAGGGGTGTCGGGGAGACCCAGTACTTC.

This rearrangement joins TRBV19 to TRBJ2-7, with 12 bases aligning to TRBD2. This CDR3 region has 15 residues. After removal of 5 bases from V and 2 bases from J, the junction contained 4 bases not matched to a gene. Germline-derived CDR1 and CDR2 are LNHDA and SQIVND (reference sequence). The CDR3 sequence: CASSRLAGGPYEQYF. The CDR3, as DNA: TGTGCCAGTAGTCGGCTAGCGGGAGGGCCCTACGAGCAGTACTTC.

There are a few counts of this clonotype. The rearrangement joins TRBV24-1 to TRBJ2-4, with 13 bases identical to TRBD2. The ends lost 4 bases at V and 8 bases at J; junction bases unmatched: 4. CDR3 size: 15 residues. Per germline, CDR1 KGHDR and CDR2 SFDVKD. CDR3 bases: TGTGCCACCAGTGACCGGACTAGCGGGAGTGACATTCAGTACTTC. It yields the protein CATSDRTSGSDIQYF.

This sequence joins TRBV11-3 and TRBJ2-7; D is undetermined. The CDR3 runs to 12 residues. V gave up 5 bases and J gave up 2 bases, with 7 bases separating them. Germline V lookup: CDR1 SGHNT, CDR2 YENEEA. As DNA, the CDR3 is TGTGCCAGCAGCCCGACCCCCTACGAGCAGTACTTC. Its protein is CASSPTPYEQYF.

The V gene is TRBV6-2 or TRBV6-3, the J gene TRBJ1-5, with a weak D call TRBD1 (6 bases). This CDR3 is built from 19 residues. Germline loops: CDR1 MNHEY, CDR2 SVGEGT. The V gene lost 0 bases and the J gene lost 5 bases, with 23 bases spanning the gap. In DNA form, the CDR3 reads TGTGCCAGCAGTTACTCATCCCCGAATAGGGGGGGCCGACATCAGCCCCAGCATTTT. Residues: CASSYSSPNRGGRHQPQHF.

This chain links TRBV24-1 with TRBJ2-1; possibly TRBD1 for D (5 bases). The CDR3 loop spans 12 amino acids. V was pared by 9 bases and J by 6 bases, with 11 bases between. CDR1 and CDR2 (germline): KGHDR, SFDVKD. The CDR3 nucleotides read TGTGCCACCGTGAGTGGGGCCAATGAGCAGTTCTTC. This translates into CATVSGANEQFF.

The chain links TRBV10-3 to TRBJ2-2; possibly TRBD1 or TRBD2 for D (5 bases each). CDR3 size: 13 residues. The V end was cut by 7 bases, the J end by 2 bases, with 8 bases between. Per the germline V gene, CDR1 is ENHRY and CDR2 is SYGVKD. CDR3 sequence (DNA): TGTGCCATCATGGGGGATAACACCGGGGAGCTGTTTTTT. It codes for CAIMGDNTGELFF.

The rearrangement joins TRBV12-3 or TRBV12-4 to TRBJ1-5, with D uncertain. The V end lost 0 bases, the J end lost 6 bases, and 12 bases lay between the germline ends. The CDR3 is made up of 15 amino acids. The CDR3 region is CASSLAGTYTQPQHF. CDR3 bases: TGTGCCAGCAGTTTAGCTGGAACTTACACTCAGCCCCAGCATTTT.

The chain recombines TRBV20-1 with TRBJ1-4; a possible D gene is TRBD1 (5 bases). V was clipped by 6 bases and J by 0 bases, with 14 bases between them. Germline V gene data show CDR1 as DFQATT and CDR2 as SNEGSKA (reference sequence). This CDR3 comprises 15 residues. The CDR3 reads CSARDARSTNEKLFF. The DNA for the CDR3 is TGCAGTGCCAGGGACGCCCGTTCAACTAATGAAAAACTGTTTTTT.

The CDR3 DNA reads TGTGCCAGCAGTACCGGGGAGCTGTTTTTT. Translating it yields CASSTGELFF. The chain employs TRBV6-1 and TRBJ2-2; D is undetermined. The germline V gene encodes CDR1 MNHNS and CDR2 SASEGT. The V end lost 5 bases, the J end lost 5 bases, and 0 bases lay between the germline ends. This CDR3 has 10 amino acids.

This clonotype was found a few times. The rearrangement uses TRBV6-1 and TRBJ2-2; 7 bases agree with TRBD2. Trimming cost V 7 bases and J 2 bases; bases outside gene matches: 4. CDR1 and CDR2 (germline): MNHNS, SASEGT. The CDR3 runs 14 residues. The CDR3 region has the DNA TGTGCCAGCAAACCAGCGGGAAACACCGGGGAGCTGTTTTTT. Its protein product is CASKPAGNTGELFF.

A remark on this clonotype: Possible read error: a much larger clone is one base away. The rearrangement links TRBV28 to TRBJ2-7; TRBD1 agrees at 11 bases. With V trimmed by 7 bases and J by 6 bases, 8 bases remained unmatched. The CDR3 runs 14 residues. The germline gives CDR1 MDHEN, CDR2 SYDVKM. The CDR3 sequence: CASTTGTGGLEQYF. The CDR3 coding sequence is TGTGCCAGCACCACCGGGACAGGGGGACTCGAGCAGTACTTC.

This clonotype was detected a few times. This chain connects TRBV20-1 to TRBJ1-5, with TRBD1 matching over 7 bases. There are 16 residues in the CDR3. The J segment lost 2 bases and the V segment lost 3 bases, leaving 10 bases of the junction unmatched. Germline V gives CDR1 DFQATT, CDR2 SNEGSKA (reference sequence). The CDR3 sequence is CSASASKGAGNQPQHF. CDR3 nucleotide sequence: TGCAGTGCTAGTGCTTCGAAGGGGGCGGGCAATCAGCCCCAGCATTTT.